The 19 T cell receptor beta chains presented below share a single source sample, sequenced in a study of CD8+ T cells in alopecia areata. Investigators isolated RNA and reverse transcribed it into cDNA to act as the sequencing template. Generated by immunoSEQ multiplex PCR, the TCRdb table keeps only in-frame clones and is missing some. The data show some 170,000 clones, roughly 60% seen once. The sample in question was CD4+ T cells sorted from blood, obtained at week 0. Receptor source: a human donor with alopecia areata.

The chain carries TRBV5-6 and TRBJ1-3; D uncertain. Trimming took 2 bases from V and 6 from J, leaving 6 bases between them. CDR3 length equals 12 residues. Germline-derived CDR1 and CDR2 are SGHDT and YYEEEE. CDR3 sequence: CASSFFSNTIYF. CDR3 DNA: TGTGCCAGCAGCTTTTTTTCAAACACCATATATTTT.

This clone appeared a few times. The J gene is TRBJ2-1, the V gene TRBV29-1; D tentatively reads TRBD1 or TRBD2 (5 bases each). Germline CDR1 SQVTM, CDR2 ANQGSEA. The CDR3 length is 15 residues. Trimming took 5 bases from V and 0 from J, leaving 14 bases between them. The CDR3: CSVISGPSSYNEQFF. The CDR3 DNA follows: TGCAGCGTTATATCGGGGCCCAGCTCCTACAATGAGCAGTTCTTC.

This rearrangement joins TRBV7-8 to TRBJ2-5; 9 bases match TRBD2. V shed 5 bases, J shed 5 bases, and the junction held 12 bases outside the gene matches. The CDR3 sequence is 16 residues long. Germline values: CDR1 SGHVS, CDR2 FQNEAQ. In DNA form, the CDR3 reads TGTGCCAGCAGCCTATACATTAGCGGGGGCGGGGAGACCCAGTACTTC. This gives the protein CASSLYISGGGETQYF.

The V gene is TRBV9, the J gene TRBJ2-3; TRBD2 matches at 7 bases. CDR1 SGDLS and CDR2 YYNGEE come from the germline V gene. J gave up 1 base and V 4 bases, and 6 bases lay outside the gene matches. CDR3 length: 15 residues. The CDR3 reads CASSPGGYGTDTQYF. CDR3 DNA sequence: TGTGCCAGCAGCCCCGGGGGGTACGGCACAGATACGCAGTATTTT.

The genes are TRBV9 and TRBJ1-6; D unclear. Per the germline V gene, CDR1 is SGDLS and CDR2 is YYNGEE. Trimming cost V 3 bases and J 5 bases, with 12 bases left between them. This CDR3 is built from 15 residues. CDR3 residues: CASSEFWADNSPLHF. The DNA of the CDR3 is TGTGCCAGCAGCGAATTCTGGGCAGATAATTCACCCCTCCACTTT.

This clone has a handful of counts. Germline is not matched at one junction end, which may reflect a read error. V and J are TRBV7-9 and TRBJ1-2; a weak D match, TRBD1 (6 bases). CDR1 is SEHNR and CDR2 is FQNEAQ in the germline V gene (reference sequence). The CDR3 totals 13 residues. The CDR3 is CASSELSGRGMAF. For the CDR3, the DNA is TGTGCCAGCAGCGAACTATCAGGCAGGGGTATGGCCTTC.

The genes are TRBV10-3 and TRBJ2-7; D is uncertain. The CDR3 is 11 amino acids. Per the germline V gene, CDR1 is ENHRY and CDR2 is SYGVKD. V was cut by 2 bases and J by 6 bases, with 5 bases left in between. The CDR3 spells CAISEGVEQYF. CDR3 bases: TGTGCCATCAGTGAGGGAGTCGAGCAGTACTTC.

The chain has TRBV30 and TRBJ1-5; 8 nucleotides match TRBD1. The CDR3 extends over 15 amino acids. Germline loops: CDR1 GTSNPN, CDR2 SVGIG (reference sequence). After removal of 3 bases from V and 7 bases from J, the junction contained 11 bases not matched to a gene. CDR3 region: CAWSPGQGLVQPQHF. CDR3 nucleotide sequence: TGTGCCTGGAGCCCAGGACAGGGTCTAGTGCAGCCCCAGCATTTT.

The chain couples TRBV5-1 to TRBJ1-2, with 7 bases lining up with TRBD1. This CDR3 has 15 residues. The ends lost 5 bases at V and 8 bases at J; junction bases unmatched: 15. CDR1 SGHRS and CDR2 YFSETQ come from the germline V gene. The CDR3 nucleotides are TGCGCCAGCAGGCAAGAAAGTACAGGGGAGGGCGGCTACACCTTC. This sequence encodes CASRQESTGEGGYTF.

The chain links TRBV9 to TRBJ1-5, with 7 bases identical to TRBD1. Losses at the gene ends were 3 bases for V and 4 bases for J; bases not matched to a gene: 4. CDR1 SGDLS and CDR2 YYNGEE come from the germline V gene. The length of the CDR3 is 14 residues. The CDR3 loop is CASSGGQPNQPQHF. CDR3 coding DNA: TGTGCCAGCAGCGGGGGACAGCCGAATCAGCCCCAGCATTTT.

The CDR3 is CARDRVVNEQFF. The CDR3 bases are TGTGCCAGGGACAGGGTGGTCAATGAGCAGTTCTTC. The chain combines TRBV30 with TRBJ2-1, with 9 positions matching TRBD1. The length of the CDR3 is 12 residues. J lost 6 bases, V lost 8 bases, and 5 bases had no gene match. CDR1 and CDR2 from the germline V gene are GTSNPN and SVGIG (reference sequence).

The rearrangement joins TRBV7-9 to TRBJ1-1; D is undetermined. CDR1 and CDR2 from the germline V gene are SEHNR and FQNEAQ (reference sequence). The V end lost 5 bases, the J end lost 3 bases, and 19 bases lay between the germline ends. This CDR3 region has 16 residues. The chain's CDR3 is CASSPAAPREDTEAFF. Written as DNA, the CDR3 is TGTGCCAGCAGCCCCGCTGCTCCCAGAGAGGACACTGAAGCTTTCTTT.

The rearrangement uses TRBV29-1 and TRBJ2-1; 9 bases are a match to TRBD2. The CDR3 totals 14 residues. Trimming took 4 bases from V and 7 from J; bases not matched to a gene: 8. From germline, CDR1 is SQVTM and CDR2 ANQGSEA. The CDR3 nucleotides read TGCAGCGTTGTCCCTAGCGGGGTAGAAAATGAGCAGTTCTTC. This encodes CSVVPSGVENEQFF.

The chain carries TRBV6-4 and TRBJ2-2; TRBD1 might be the D (5 bases). The germline V gene has CDR1 MRHNA and CDR2 SNTAGT. The V end lost 5 bases, the J end lost 4 bases, and 11 bases lay between the germline ends. CDR3 size: 14 residues. The CDR3 nucleotides are TGTGCCAGCAGTCCAGGGAAGAGCACCGGGGAGCTGTTTTTT. Its protein product is CASSPGKSTGELFF.

The chain uses TRBV7-2 and TRBJ1-1, with 7 bases identical to TRBD1. The CDR3 is 16 amino acids. J gave up 0 bases and V 0 bases, and 4 bases lay outside the gene matches. Per the germline V gene, CDR1 is SGHTA and CDR2 is FQGNSA. The CDR3 DNA reads as TGTGCCAGCAGCTTAGCAGGGGGCAAGATGAACACTGAAGCTTTCTTT. This sequence encodes CASSLAGGKMNTEAFF. Variable domain in full (rest from reference TRBV7-2 and TRBJ1-1): GAGVSQSPSNKVTEKGKDVELRCDPISGHTALYWYRQSLGQGLEFLIYFQGNSAPDKSGLPSDRFSAERTGGSVSTLTIQRTQQEDSAVYLCASSLAGGKMNTEAFFGQGTRLTVV.

This clone was found a few times. This chain uses TRBV5-5 with TRBJ2-1, with TRBD2 matching over 7 bases. Germline V lookup: CDR1 SGHKS, CDR2 YYEKEE (reference sequence). The V and J ends lost 3 bases and 1 base, in that order; junction bases with no gene match: 13. The CDR3 loop spans 18 amino acids. CDR3 DNA: TGTGCCAGCAGCTCCGTATTTGGGGCAGCGGGGTCCTACAATGAGCAGTTCTTC. Amino acid sequence: CASSSVFGAAGSYNEQFF.

The rearrangement joins TRBV29-1 to TRBJ2-1; 13 nucleotides align to TRBD2. The CDR3 is made up of 15 amino acids. Germline CDR1 is SQVTM and CDR2 is ANQGSEA. The V segment lost 7 bases and the J segment 2 bases; nucleotides outside the gene matches: 5. The CDR3 region is CSASTSGGTYNEQFF. The CDR3 DNA follows: TGCAGCGCCTCGACTAGCGGGGGGACCTACAATGAGCAGTTCTTC.

This clone was found a few times. The rearrangement joins TRBV29-1 to TRBJ2-2; 7 bases are a match to TRBD1. There are 14 residues in the CDR3. Germline V gives CDR1 SQVTM, CDR2 ANQGSEA. V was clipped by 6 bases and J by 6 bases; unmatched bases: 10. The DNA of the CDR3 is TGCAGCGTGTTGGAGACAGGGTTCCCCGGGGAGCTGTTTTTT. Its protein product is CSVLETGFPGELFF.

CDR3: CASSTGDQPQHF. The CDR3 DNA sequence: TGTGCCAGCAGCACAGGGGATCAGCCCCAGCATTTT. V usage is TRBV13 and J usage is TRBJ1-5; 7 bases align to TRBD1. Losses at the gene ends were 5 bases for V and 5 bases for J; bases not matched to a gene: 0. CDR3 length equals 12 residues. CDR1 is PRHDT, CDR2 FYEKMQ, per germline (reference sequence).